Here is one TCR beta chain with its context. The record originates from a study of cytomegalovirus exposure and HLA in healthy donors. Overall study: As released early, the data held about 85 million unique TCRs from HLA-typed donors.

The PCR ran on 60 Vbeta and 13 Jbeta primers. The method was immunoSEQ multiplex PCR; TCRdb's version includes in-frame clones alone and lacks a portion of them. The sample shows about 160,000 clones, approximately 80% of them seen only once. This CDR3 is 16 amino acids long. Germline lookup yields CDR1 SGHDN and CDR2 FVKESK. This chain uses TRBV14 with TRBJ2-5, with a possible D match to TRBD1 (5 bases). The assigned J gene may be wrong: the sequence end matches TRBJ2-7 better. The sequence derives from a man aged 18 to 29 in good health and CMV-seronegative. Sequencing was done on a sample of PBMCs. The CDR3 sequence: CASSQDMTAPAYEQYF. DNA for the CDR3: TGTGCCAGCAGCCAAGATATGACAGCCCCCGCCTACGAGCAGTACTTC.